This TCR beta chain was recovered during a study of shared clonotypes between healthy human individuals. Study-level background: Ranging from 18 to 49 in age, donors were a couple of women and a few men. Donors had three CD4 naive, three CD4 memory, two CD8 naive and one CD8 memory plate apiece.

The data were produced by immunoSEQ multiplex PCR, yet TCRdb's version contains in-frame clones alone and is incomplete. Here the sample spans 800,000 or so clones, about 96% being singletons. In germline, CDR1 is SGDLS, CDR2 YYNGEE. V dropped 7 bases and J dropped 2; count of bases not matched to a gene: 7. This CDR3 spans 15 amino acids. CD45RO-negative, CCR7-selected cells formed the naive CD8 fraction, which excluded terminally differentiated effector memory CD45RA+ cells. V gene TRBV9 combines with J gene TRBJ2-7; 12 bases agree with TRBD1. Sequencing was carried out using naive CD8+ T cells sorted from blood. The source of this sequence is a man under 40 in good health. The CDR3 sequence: CASSDGTGGPYEQYF. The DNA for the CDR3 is TGTGCCAGCTCTGATGGGACAGGGGGCCCCTACGAGCAGTACTTC.